The source of this T cell receptor (beta chain) is a study of blood T cell repertoires in COVID-19. About the research overall: Italy, Spain and the United States were the sources of the convalescent and acute COVID-19 samples. T cells, B-cell-depleted T cells, or PBMCs provided the cDNA or gDNA that served as material.

This clone was observed a handful of times. In the authors' workflow: The authors estimated nucleated cell counts from reference gene primer amplification. The protocol was immunoSEQ multiplex PCR, while the TCRdb copy is restricted to in-frame clones and leaves out a portion. V and J calls plus clone size are reproduced from that table; the DNA served to infer D and trimming. The sample has 210,000 or so clones, about 84% seen once; the top ten hold around 7%. Cohorts were determined from participant-reported clinical history. In germline, CDR1 is LNHDA, CDR2 SQIVND (reference sequence). The CDR3 consists of 15 residues. Deletions cut 7 bases from V and 0 bases from J, with 13 bases between.

Sequencing was carried out using PBMCs or T cells enriched from blood (not recorded which). The rearrangement links TRBV19 to TRBJ1-5; D call uncertain. The origin of this receptor is a woman aged 40-49 years with acute COVID-19. As DNA, the CDR3 is TGTGCCAGTAACCCCGGAGGGTATAGCAATCAGCCCCAGCATTTT. This codes for CASNPGGYSNQPQHF.